This passage covers 11 T cell receptor beta chains from one sample sequenced in a study of molecular identifiers for immune sequencing clone quantification. Each CDR3 protein is one row after TCRdb ran MiXCR on the PCR reads. Altogether over 70,000 distinct CDR3 sequences are present, roughly 23% being singletons, with the ten largest covering less than 0.85%. The specimen was naive CD8+ T cells from blood, with Jurkat cell RNA spiked in. Subset described: FACS-sorted CD8+CD4-CCR7+CD45RA+ naive T cells. These TCRs come from a human donor in good health. Some libraries in this study had Jurkat cell RNA spiked in.

This clonotype appeared many times. The chain uses TRBV29-1 and TRBJ2-1; TRBD2 agrees at 7 bases. Trimming cost V 3 bases and J 7 bases; bases outside gene matches: 12. CDR3 length equals 15 residues. In germline, CDR1 is SQVTM, CDR2 ANQGSEA. CDR3 in amino acids: CSVDGRGVGYNEQFF. The DNA of the CDR3 is TGCAGCGTTGATGGACGGGGGGTAGGATATAATGAGCAGTTCTTC.

This rearrangement joins TRBV28 to TRBJ1-5; D may be TRBD1 (5 bases). The CDR3 length is 14 residues. V was pared by 7 bases and J by 0 bases, with 10 bases between. Germline CDR1 MDHEN, CDR2 SYDVKM. The CDR3 coding sequence is TGTGCCAGCATTAAGGGGTATAGCAATCAGCCCCAGCATTTT. Protein: CASIKGYSNQPQHF.

For this clonotype: At one boundary the junction diverges from the germline segment, which might be a read error. V gene TRBV4-2 combines with J gene TRBJ1-1; 7 bases are a match to TRBD1. Germline loops: CDR1 LGHNA, CDR2 YNFKEQ. The CDR3 runs to 17 residues. The CDR3 nucleotides are TGTGCCAGCAGCCAAAACTGGGACAGAGCCTCGAACACTGATGCTTTCTTT. Protein sequence: CASSQNWDRASNTDAFF.

J is TRBJ2-1 and V is TRBV19, with 7 bases lining up with TRBD1. Germline trimming cut 5 bases from V and 7 bases from J; bases unmatched to any gene: 8. The CDR3 runs to 14 residues. The germline gives CDR1 LNHDA, CDR2 SQIVND (reference sequence). The CDR3 bases are TGTGCCAGTAGTGTTATGATACAGGGGAATGAGCAGTTCTTC. It translates to CASSVMIQGNEQFF.

This chain links TRBV6-5 with TRBJ1-2; 10 bases line up with TRBD1. With 4 bases clipped from V and 3 bases from J, the junction kept 5 bases outside the gene matches. This CDR3 spans 15 amino acids. The germline gives CDR1 MNHEY, CDR2 SVGAGI. The CDR3 loop is CASSSQDRGYYGYTF. CDR3 bases: TGTGCCAGCAGTTCTCAGGACAGGGGGTACTATGGCTACACCTTC.

The chain carries TRBV28 and TRBJ2-3, with TRBD2 matching 7 bases. Germline V CDR1 and CDR2: MDHEN, SYDVKM. This CDR3 contains 15 residues. The V gene end was trimmed by 5 bases and the J gene end by 0 bases; junction bases not matched to a gene: 5. CDR3 protein: CASSALATSTDTQYF. The CDR3 DNA follows: TGTGCCAGCAGTGCACTAGCGACTAGCACAGATACGCAGTATTTT.

This clonotype was counted between two and nine times. The rearrangement uses TRBV14 and TRBJ2-7; D is ambiguous. The germline V and J ends were trimmed by 0 bases and 6 bases, with 21 bases remaining between them. Germline CDR1 is SGHDN and CDR2 is FVKESK. CDR3 length: 17 amino acids. The CDR3 sequence: CASSQEITGNPTPEQYF. The CDR3 nucleotides are TGTGCCAGCAGCCAAGAAATAACTGGGAACCCAACTCCCGAGCAGTACTTC.

As regards this clonotype: Its ends do not fully match the called genes, so a read error is possible. The J gene is TRBJ2-1, the V gene TRBV6-5; TRBD1 agrees at 7 bases. The CDR3 is 15 residues long. Per the germline V gene, CDR1 is MNHEY and CDR2 is SVGAGI. The DNA for the CDR3 is TGTGCCAGCAGTTACCGGGACAGAGGATACAATGAGCAGTCCTTC. It codes for CASSYRDRGYNEQSF.

The chain links TRBV20-1 to TRBJ2-7, with D unresolved. Germline V gene data show CDR1 as DFQATT and CDR2 as SNEGSKA (reference sequence). This CDR3 is built from 12 residues. Trimming pared 8 bases from V and 7 bases from J, leaving 18 bases between. Here the CDR3 reads CSTRQVSVEQYF. The CDR3, as DNA: TGCAGTACCCGCCAAGTCTCGGTGGAGCAGTACTTC.

This chain links TRBV28 with TRBJ2-7; no clear D. Germline assignment: CDR1 MDHEN and CDR2 SYDVKM. Trimming took off 6 bases at V and 2 bases at J, with 11 bases between the two ends. The CDR3 spans 13 residues. The CDR3 region is CASRGPTAYEQYF. CDR3 DNA: TGTGCCAGCAGGGGCCCTACCGCCTACGAGCAGTACTTC. Complete variable domain (other parts from reference TRBV28 and TRBJ2-7): DVKVTQSSRYLVKRTGEKVFLECVQDMDHENMFWYRQDPGLGLRLIYFSYDVKMKEKGDIPEGYSVSREKKERFSLILESASTNQTSMYLCASRGPTAYEQYFGPGTRLTVT.

This clonotype was seen at least ten times. The genes are TRBV27 and TRBJ1-1; 7 bases line up with TRBD1. Germline V gene data show CDR1 as MNHEY and CDR2 as SMNVEV (reference sequence). The CDR3 loop spans 13 amino acids. The V segment lost 4 bases and the J segment 11 bases; nucleotides outside the gene matches: 10. The CDR3 DNA reads as TGTGCCAGCAGTTCGGGACAGTTAACAGCGGCTTTCTTT. Translating gives CASSSGQLTAAFF.